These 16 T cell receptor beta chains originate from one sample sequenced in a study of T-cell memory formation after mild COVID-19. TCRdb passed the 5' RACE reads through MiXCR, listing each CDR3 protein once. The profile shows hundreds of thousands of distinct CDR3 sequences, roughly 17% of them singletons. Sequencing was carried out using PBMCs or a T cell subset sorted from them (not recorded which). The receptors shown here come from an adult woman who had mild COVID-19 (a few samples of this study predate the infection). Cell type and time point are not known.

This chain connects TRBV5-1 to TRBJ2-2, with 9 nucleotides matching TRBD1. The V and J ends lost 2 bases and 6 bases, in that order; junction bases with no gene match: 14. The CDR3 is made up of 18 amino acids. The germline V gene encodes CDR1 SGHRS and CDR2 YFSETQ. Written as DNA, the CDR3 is TGCGCCAGCAGCTTCGGACTGGACAGGGGAAATCGTTCCGGGGAGCTGTTTTTT. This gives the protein CASSFGLDRGNRSGELFF.

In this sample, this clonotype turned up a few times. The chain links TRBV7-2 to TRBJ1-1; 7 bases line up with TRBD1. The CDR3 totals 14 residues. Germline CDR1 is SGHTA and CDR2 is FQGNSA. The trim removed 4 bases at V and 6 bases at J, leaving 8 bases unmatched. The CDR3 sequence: CASSSRQGGAEAFF. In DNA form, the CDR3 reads TGTGCCAGCAGCTCCCGACAGGGAGGGGCTGAAGCTTTCTTT.

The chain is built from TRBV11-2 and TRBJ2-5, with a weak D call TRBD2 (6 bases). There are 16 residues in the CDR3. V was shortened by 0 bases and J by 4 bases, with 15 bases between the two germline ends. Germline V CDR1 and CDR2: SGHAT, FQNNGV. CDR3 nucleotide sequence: TGTGCCAGCAGCTTAGAGCTAGCCGGGAGAGGAGAGACCCAGTACTTC. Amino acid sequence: CASSLELAGRGETQYF.

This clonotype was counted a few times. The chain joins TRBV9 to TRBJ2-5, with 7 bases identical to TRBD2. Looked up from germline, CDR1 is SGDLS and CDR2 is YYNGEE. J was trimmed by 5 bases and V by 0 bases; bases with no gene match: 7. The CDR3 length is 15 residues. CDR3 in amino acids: CASSVGQRGVETQYF. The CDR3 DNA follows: TGTGCCAGCAGCGTAGGACAGCGGGGCGTGGAGACCCAGTACTTC.

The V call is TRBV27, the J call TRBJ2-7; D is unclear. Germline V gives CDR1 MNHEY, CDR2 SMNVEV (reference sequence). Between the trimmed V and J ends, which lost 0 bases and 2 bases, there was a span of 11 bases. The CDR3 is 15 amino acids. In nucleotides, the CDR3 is TGTGCCAGCAGTTTATCGCCAACACCGACCTACGAGCAGTACTTC. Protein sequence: CASSLSPTPTYEQYF.

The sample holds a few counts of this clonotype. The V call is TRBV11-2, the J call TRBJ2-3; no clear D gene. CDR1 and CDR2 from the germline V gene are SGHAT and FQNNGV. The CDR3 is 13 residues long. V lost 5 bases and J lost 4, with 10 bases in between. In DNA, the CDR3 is TGTGCCAGCAGCACCAAGGGTTCAGATACGCAGTATTTT. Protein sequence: CASSTKGSDTQYF.

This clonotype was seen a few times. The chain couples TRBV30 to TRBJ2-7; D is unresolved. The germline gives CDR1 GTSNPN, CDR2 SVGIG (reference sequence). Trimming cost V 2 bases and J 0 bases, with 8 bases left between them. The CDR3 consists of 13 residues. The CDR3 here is CAWSLLPSYEQYF. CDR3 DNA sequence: TGTGCCTGGAGTCTCCTCCCCTCCTACGAGCAGTACTTC. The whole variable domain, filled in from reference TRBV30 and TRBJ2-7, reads SQTIHQWPATLVQPVGSPLSLECTVEGTSNPNLYWYRQAAGRGLQLLFYSVGIGQISSEVPQNLSASRPQDRQFILSSKKLLLSDSGFYLCAWSLLPSYEQYFGPGTRLTVT.

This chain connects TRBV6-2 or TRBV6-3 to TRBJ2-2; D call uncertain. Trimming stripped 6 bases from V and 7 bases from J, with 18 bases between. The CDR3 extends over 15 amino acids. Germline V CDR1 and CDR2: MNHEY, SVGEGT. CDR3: CASSPLKRYDGELFF. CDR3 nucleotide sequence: TGTGCCAGCAGCCCCCTCAAGAGATACGACGGGGAGCTGTTTTTT.

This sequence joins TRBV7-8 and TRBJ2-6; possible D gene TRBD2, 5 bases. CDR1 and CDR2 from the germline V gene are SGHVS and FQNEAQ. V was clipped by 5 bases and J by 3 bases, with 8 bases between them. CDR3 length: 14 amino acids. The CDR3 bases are TGTGCCAGCAGCCCGAGGGATGGGGCCAACGTCCTGACTTTC. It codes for CASSPRDGANVLTF.

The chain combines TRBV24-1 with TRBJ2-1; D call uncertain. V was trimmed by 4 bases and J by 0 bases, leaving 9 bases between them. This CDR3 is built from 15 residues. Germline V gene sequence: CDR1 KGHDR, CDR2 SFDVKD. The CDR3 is CATSDRLYSYNEQFF. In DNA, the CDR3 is TGTGCCACCAGTGACCGACTGTACTCCTACAATGAGCAGTTCTTC.

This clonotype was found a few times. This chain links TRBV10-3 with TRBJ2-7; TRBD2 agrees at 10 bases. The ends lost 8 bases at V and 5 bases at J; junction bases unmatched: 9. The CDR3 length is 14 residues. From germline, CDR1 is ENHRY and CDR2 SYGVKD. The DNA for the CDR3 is TGTGCCATCGATAGGGCTAGCGGGAGCCACGAGCAGTACTTC. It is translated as CAIDRASGSHEQYF.

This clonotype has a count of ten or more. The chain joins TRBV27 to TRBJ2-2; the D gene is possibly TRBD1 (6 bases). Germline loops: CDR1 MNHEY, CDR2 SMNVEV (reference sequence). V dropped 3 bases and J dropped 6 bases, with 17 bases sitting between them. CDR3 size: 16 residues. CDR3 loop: CASSFLSEQGSGELFF. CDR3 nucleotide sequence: TGTGCCAGCAGTTTTTTGTCGGAACAGGGTTCCGGGGAGCTGTTTTTT.

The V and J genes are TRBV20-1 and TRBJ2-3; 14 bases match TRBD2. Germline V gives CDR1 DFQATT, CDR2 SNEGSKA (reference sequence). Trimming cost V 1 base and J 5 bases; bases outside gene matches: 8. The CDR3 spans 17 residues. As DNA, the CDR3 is TGCAGTGCTAGAGTGAAGGGACTAGCGGGAGTAGGAGATACGCAGTATTTT. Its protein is CSARVKGLAGVGDTQYF.

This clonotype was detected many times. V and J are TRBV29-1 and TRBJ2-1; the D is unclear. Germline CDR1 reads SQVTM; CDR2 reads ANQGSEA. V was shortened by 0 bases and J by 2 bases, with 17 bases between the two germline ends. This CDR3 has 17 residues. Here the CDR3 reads CSVEEGLSSPTYNEQFF. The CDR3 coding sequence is TGCAGCGTTGAAGAGGGGTTGAGTTCGCCAACCTACAATGAGCAGTTCTTC.

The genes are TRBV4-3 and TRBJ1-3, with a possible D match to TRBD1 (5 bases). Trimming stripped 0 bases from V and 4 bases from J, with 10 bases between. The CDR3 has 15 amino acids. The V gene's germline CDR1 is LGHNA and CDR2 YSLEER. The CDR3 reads CASSQDPGIGNTIYF. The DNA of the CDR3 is TGCGCCAGCAGCCAAGATCCAGGGATCGGAAACACCATATATTTT.

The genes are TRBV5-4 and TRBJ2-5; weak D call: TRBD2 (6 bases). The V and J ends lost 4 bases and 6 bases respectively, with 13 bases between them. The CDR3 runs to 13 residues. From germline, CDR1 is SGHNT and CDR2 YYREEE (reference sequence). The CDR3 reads CASSTGTVKTQYF. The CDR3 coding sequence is TGTGCCAGCAGCACTGGGACTGTGAAGACCCAGTACTTC.